The 5 T cell receptor beta chains in this list originate from one sample, sequenced in a study of shared clonotypes between healthy human individuals. Only in-frame clones appear in the TCRdb table, and some are missing; sequencing was by immunoSEQ multiplex PCR. The profile shows around 450,000 clones, 79% of them singletons. The sample comprised PBMCs. Every receptor here comes from a middle-aged woman in good health. Some clones in this sample may be carry-over from other donors' samples.

J is TRBJ2-5 and V is TRBV29-1; D may be TRBD2 (5 bases). The CDR3 totals 13 residues. The germline V gene encodes CDR1 SQVTM and CDR2 ANQGSEA. The germline V and J ends were trimmed by 4 bases and 5 bases, with 14 bases remaining between them. For the CDR3, the DNA is TGCAGCGTTGTTCCCCCGGGGATGGAGACCCAGTACTTC. Translating gives CSVVPPGMETQYF.

The rearrangement uses TRBV19 and TRBJ2-7; 13 positions agree with TRBD2. Unmatched junction bases numbered 1, after V lost 2 bases and J lost 0 bases. The CDR3 runs to 16 residues. CDR1 and CDR2 (germline): LNHDA, SQIVND (reference sequence). The CDR3 is CASSIRTSGSSYEQYF. The CDR3 DNA reads TGTGCCAGTAGTATAAGGACTAGCGGGAGCTCCTACGAGCAGTACTTC.

The CDR3 sequence: CASSLGGQWSSYEQYF. CDR3 coding DNA: TGTGCCAGCAGCTTAGGAGGGCAGTGGAGCTCCTACGAGCAGTACTTC. V usage is TRBV13 and J usage is TRBJ2-7; D is undetermined. The CDR3 covers 16 residues. The germline CDR1 and CDR2 sequences are PRHDT and FYEKMQ (reference sequence). Between the trimmed V and J ends, which lost 0 bases and 0 bases, there was a span of 12 bases.

The chain carries TRBV28 and TRBJ1-5; unclear D gene. The germline CDR1 and CDR2 sequences are MDHEN and SYDVKM. V gave up 5 bases and J gave up 7 bases, with 15 bases separating them. The CDR3 consists of 14 residues. For the CDR3, the DNA is TGTGCCAGCAGTCCCGAGTTGGGCCAACAGCCCCAGCATTTT. Amino acid sequence: CASSPELGQQPQHF.

The CDR3 nucleotides are TGTGCCAGCAGTGTAGCGACTAGCGGTAGCACAGATACGCAGTATTTT. It is translated as CASSVATSGSTDTQYF. The chain joins TRBV28 to TRBJ2-3, with TRBD2 matching 9 bases. With V trimmed by 5 bases and J by 0 bases, 6 bases remained unmatched. This CDR3 spans 16 amino acids. The germline V gene has CDR1 MDHEN and CDR2 SYDVKM.